These 11 T cell receptor beta chains came from one sample sequenced in a study of breast tumors, draining lymph nodes, adjacent tissues. Samples came from axillary lymph nodes draining the breast cancer. In TCRdb, the multiplex PCR reads were re-called with MiXCR into one record per CDR3 protein. The sample includes about 80,000 distinct CDR3 sequences, about 21% of them seen just once. The sample consisted of axillary lymph node tissue. The receptors shown here come from a female donor with breast cancer. Some clones in this sample may be carry-over from other donors' samples.

This clonotype was counted at least ten times. The chain links TRBV12-3 or TRBV12-4 to TRBJ2-1; D remains unclear. V was pared by 5 bases and J by 3 bases, with 14 bases between. The CDR3 is 15 residues long. The CDR3 DNA reads TGTGCCAGCAGTCCCAGAGGCGGCCACTACAATGAGCAGTTCTTC. Its protein is CASSPRGGHYNEQFF.

On this clonotype itself: This may stem from a read error, because a much larger clone lies one nucleotide away. The chain combines TRBV19 with TRBJ2-1, with 11 bases that match TRBD1. The CDR3 runs 16 residues. CDR1 and CDR2 from the germline V gene are LNHDA and SQIVND (reference sequence). Losses at the gene ends were 5 bases for V and 7 bases for J; bases not matched to a gene: 10. CDR3 bases: TGTGCCAGTAGTGTCCCCGGGACAGGGGGTTTAAATGAGCAGTTCTTC. Amino acids: CASSVPGTGGLNEQFF. Supplemented by reference TRBV19 and TRBJ2-1, the full variable domain reads DGGITQSPKYLFRKEGQNVTLSCEQNLNHDAMYWYRQDPGQGLRLIYYSQIVNDFQKGDIAEGYSVSREKKESFPLTVTSAQKNPTAFYLCASSVPGTGGLNEQFFGPGTRLTVL.

In this sample, this clonotype turned up many times. The chain uses TRBV19 and TRBJ2-3; TRBD2 agrees at 7 bases. Germline values: CDR1 LNHDA, CDR2 SQIVND (reference sequence). This CDR3 contains 16 residues. Germline trimming cut 3 bases from V and 3 bases from J; bases unmatched to any gene: 9. The CDR3 DNA follows: TGTGCCAGTAGTATCGGGGCGGGAGTCAGAACAGATACGCAGTATTTT. Translation gives CASSIGAGVRTDTQYF.

This clonotype was picked up many times. J is TRBJ1-3 and V is TRBV9, with 8 positions matching TRBD1. The V segment lost 4 bases and the J segment 3 bases; nucleotides outside the gene matches: 6. There are 15 residues in the CDR3. From germline, CDR1 is SGDLS and CDR2 YYNGEE. The CDR3 DNA follows: TGTGCCAGCAGCCCTCGACAGGGGCATGGAAACACCATATATTTT. The encoded protein is CASSPRQGHGNTIYF.

In this sample, this clonotype turned up many times. The V gene is TRBV4-2, the J gene TRBJ2-5, with 8 bases fitting TRBD2. This CDR3 is built from 15 residues. V lost 0 bases and J lost 5; bases outside the gene matches: 5. Germline V gives CDR1 LGHNA, CDR2 YNFKEQ. CDR3 amino acids: CASSQDGAGGETQYF. CDR3 DNA sequence: TGTGCCAGCAGCCAAGATGGGGCGGGGGGCGAGACCCAGTACTTC.

Ten or more counts support this clonotype. This sequence joins TRBV5-1 and TRBJ2-7, with 13 bases that match TRBD2. V lost 2 bases and J lost 6; bases outside the gene matches: 8. The CDR3 is made up of 16 amino acids. Germline CDR1 and CDR2: SGHRS and YFSETQ. CDR3 protein: CASSLLAGGIVGEQYF. The CDR3 DNA follows: TGCGCCAGCAGCTTACTAGCGGGAGGGATTGTGGGCGAGCAGTACTTC.

This clonotype appeared many times. This chain joins TRBV9 and TRBJ2-1, with 7 bases fitting TRBD1. The CDR3 extends over 13 amino acids. Germline CDR1 SGDLS, CDR2 YYNGEE. The J segment lost 7 bases and the V segment lost 0 bases, leaving 1 base of the junction unmatched. CDR3 sequence (DNA): TGTGCCAGCAGCGTAGCACAGGGGAATGAGCAGTTCTTC. Amino acid sequence: CASSVAQGNEQFF.

About this clonotype itself: With a much larger clone just one base away, this may be a read error. The chain is built from TRBV6-5 and TRBJ2-3; 9 bases line up with TRBD1. CDR1 and CDR2 from the germline V gene are MNHEY and SVGAGI. J was trimmed by 7 bases and V by 8 bases; bases with no gene match: 10. The CDR3 has 14 residues. CDR3 region: CASGPGQGLNTQYF. CDR3 bases: TGTGCCAGCGGTCCCGGACAGGGGTTAAATACGCAGTATTTT.

This clonotype came up many times. J is TRBJ2-1 and V is TRBV6-6; 10 bases match TRBD2. Losses at the gene ends were 8 bases for V and 4 bases for J; bases not matched to a gene: 5. There are 14 residues in the CDR3. Per germline, CDR1 MNHNY and CDR2 SVGAGI (reference sequence). CDR3 protein: CASRLAGEYNEQFF. DNA for the CDR3: TGTGCCAGCCGGCTAGCGGGAGAATACAATGAGCAGTTCTTC.

V gene TRBV19 combines with J gene TRBJ2-5; 15 nucleotides agree with TRBD2. V shed 6 bases, J shed 5 bases, and the junction held 7 bases outside the gene matches. Per germline, CDR1 LNHDA and CDR2 SQIVND (reference sequence). There are 16 residues in the CDR3. Here the CDR3 DNA reads TGTGCCAGTAGCAGGACTAGCGGGAGGGCCAGGGAGACCCAGTACTTC. Its translation is CASSRTSGRARETQYF.

This clonotype was counted ten times or more. This chain links TRBV6-1 with TRBJ2-7; no firm D call. This CDR3 spans 12 amino acids. Germline values: CDR1 MNHNS, CDR2 SASEGT. CDR3 sequence: CVARAGSYEQYF. The CDR3, as DNA: TGTGTCGCCCGAGCTGGGTCCTACGAGCAGTACTTC.